The rows below give T cell receptor beta chains drawn from one sample of a study of shared clonotypes between healthy human individuals. Repertoires were generated with immunoSEQ multiplex PCR, while TCRdb's copy carries only in-frame clones and drops some. The sample shows about 680,000 clones, roughly nine tenths of them seen only once. Sequencing was carried out using naive CD8+ T cells sorted from blood. Receptors originate from a man aged 25 to 40 in good health. Both conserved end residues are part of each CDR3. A D gene is named only where the DNA matches it firmly. Clone size is shown for a subset of rows, as once, few, many or a class of expanded clone.

TRBV7-3	TRBJ1-2	NA	NA	TGTGCCAGCAGCGTCGCAAAGACCTATGGCTACACCTTC	CASSVAKTYGYTF
TRBV9	TRBJ2-7	TRBD1	NA	TGTGCCAGCAGCCCCCATCGGGACAGCGGACGGGGTGAGCAGTACTTC	CASSPHRDSGRGEQYF
TRBV6-1	TRBJ1-4	NA	NA	TGTGCCAGCAGGGCTGGGAGGGAACTGTTTTTT	CASRAGRELFF
TRBV5-6	TRBJ2-1	NA	NA	TGTGCCAGCAGCTCCGGCCGGGACCCATTTACAAATGAGCAGTTCTTC	CASSSGRDPFTNEQFF
TRBV5-1	TRBJ2-3	TRBD2	NA	TGCGCCAGCAGCACGGGACTAGCGGGAGAGGTCCGAAGCACAGATACGCAGTATTTT	CASSTGLAGEVRSTDTQYF
TRBV5-4	TRBJ2-1	TRBD2	NA	TGTGCCAGCAGCCCTACTAGCGGCAATGAGCAGTTCTTC	CASSPTSGNEQFF
TRBV27	TRBJ2-1	NA	NA	TGTGCCAGCAGCGCTGGAGGCGTCTCCTACAATGAGCAGTTCTTC	CASSAGGVSYNEQFF
TRBV27	TRBJ1-5	TRBD1	NA	TGTGCCAGACAGGGGGAAAACAATCAGCCCCAGCATTTT	CARQGENNQPQHF
TRBV7-8	TRBJ2-1	NA	NA	TGTGCCAGCAGCTTAGTAGAGACAGCCTACAATGAGCAGTTCTTC	CASSLVETAYNEQFF
TRBV19	TRBJ1-6	NA	NA	TGTGCCAGTAGTAACGTGGGGGTACATTCACCCCTCCACTTT	CASSNVGVHSPLHF
TRBV25-1	TRBJ2-1	TRBD2	NA	TGTGCCAGCAGTGAATTGGGGGCTAGCGGGGACAATGAGCAGTTCTTC	CASSELGASGDNEQFF
TRBV15	TRBJ2-1	NA	NA	TGTGCCACCAGCAGAGATCGAGTAGGCAATGAGCAGTTCTTC	CATSRDRVGNEQFF
TRBV6-1	TRBJ2-6	NA	NA	TGTGCCACCCAATACTCTGGGGCCAACGTCCTGACTTTC	CATQYSGANVLTF
TRBV5-1	TRBJ1-1	TRBD1	once	TGCGCCAGCAGCGGAGGACAGGGGCTGAACACTGAAGCTTTCTTT	CASSGGQGLNTEAFF
TRBV9	TRBJ2-7	NA	NA	TGTGCCAGCAGGTCCCGGGCTAGCGAGATACGGGCGGGCGAGCAGTACTTC	CASRSRASEIRAGEQYF
TRBV7-9	TRBJ2-3	NA	NA	TGTGCCAGCAGCCCCCGGGGAATCACAGATACGCAGTATTTT	CASSPRGITDTQYF
TRBV9	TRBJ2-1	TRBD2	NA	TGTGCCAGCAGCTTTAGCGGGGCCAGCTCCTACAATGAGCAGTTCTTC	CASSFSGASSYNEQFF
TRBV9	TRBJ2-2	NA	NA	TGTGCCAGCAGCGTAGCTGTCCTGACCGGGGAGCTGTTTTTT	CASSVAVLTGELFF
TRBV7-3	TRBJ2-1	NA	NA	TGTGCCAGCAGCTCGGACACGAATGAGCAGTTCTTC	CASSSDTNEQFF
TRBV28	TRBJ2-7	TRBD1	NA	TGTGCCAGCAGTTTCCCTGGGACAGGGGGCGTCGCGGTGGTCGACGAGCAGTACTTC	CASSFPGTGGVAVVDEQYF
TRBV19	TRBJ2-1	NA	NA	TGTGCCAGTAGTATAATTGTTGAGGGCCTGAGGCACAATGAGCAGTTCTTC	CASSIIVEGLRHNEQFF
TRBV27	TRBJ2-2	NA	once	TGTGCCAGCAGTTTAGCAGCGAACACCGGGGAGCTGTTTTTT	CASSLAANTGELFF